This T cell receptor (beta chain) was recorded in a study of T cell responses to AZD1222 COVID-19 vaccine. CDR3 length: 16 residues. The germline gives CDR1 SGDLS, CDR2 YYNGEE. Trimming took off 4 bases at V and 6 bases at J, with 20 bases between the two ends. Some clones are missing from TCRdb's copy, which holds only in-frame ones; the method was immunoSEQ multiplex PCR. The sample holds about 150,000 clones, 88% seen once. Study-wide points: Clonal diversity was possibly underestimated, and the donors were mostly white British, with more females. Targeting of unmutated variant regions was reportedly seen in nearly half of spike-specific TCRs. Only a handful of AZD1222 recipients tested seropositive at baseline.

On this clone: Antigen specificity is unknown.

V and J are TRBV9 and TRBJ2-1, with a weak D call TRBD2 (7 bases). The sequencing used peripheral blood, collected on day 0 of AZD1222 vaccination. The TCR originated in an adult in good health. CDR3 region: CASSPPPRGAINEQFF. CDR3 nucleotide sequence: TGTGCCAGCAGCCCCCCGCCCCGGGGGGCGATCAATGAGCAGTTCTTC.